The next 17 T cell receptor beta chains were all read from a single sample in a study of blood T cell repertoires in COVID-19. Clones were sequenced by immunoSEQ multiplex PCR, and TCRdb holds only the in-frame ones, with some missing. This sample carries approximately 300,000 clones, around 81% of them seen once, and the ten largest clones take around 4%. Sequencing input: peripheral blood. These receptors originate from a woman aged 50 to 60 with active or convalescent COVID-19.

The chain couples TRBV5-4 to TRBJ2-7; 9 bases align to TRBD2. Germline CDR1 and CDR2: SGHNT and YYREEE (reference sequence). Trimming removed 4 bases from V and 4 bases from J; junction bases left unmatched: 6. This CDR3 is 14 amino acids long. The CDR3 nucleotides are TGTGCCAGCAGCCTGGGAGCGGGAGGATACGAGCAGTACTTC. It specifies CASSLGAGGYEQYF.

Here the CDR3 DNA reads TGTGCCAGCAGCCCAACCGGGGGGGGTGGGACTGAAGCTTTCTTT. It is translated as CASSPTGGGGTEAFF. This sequence joins TRBV9 and TRBJ1-1, with TRBD1 as a possible D gene (5 bases). The CDR3 extends over 15 amino acids. Trimming removed 4 bases from V and 5 bases from J, with 18 bases in between. Germline V lookup: CDR1 SGDLS, CDR2 YYNGEE.

On this clone itself: A junction boundary mismatches the germline segment, possibly from a read error. The CDR3 bases are TGTGCCAGCAGTGACCCCCCCCTATTC. Translation: CASSDPPLF. The chain uses TRBV25-1 and TRBJ1-2; no firm D call. This CDR3 is 9 amino acids long. Per the germline V gene, CDR1 is MGHDK and CDR2 is SYGVNS.

The chain couples TRBV2 to TRBJ1-1, with D possibly being TRBD1 (6 bases). The germline V gene has CDR1 SNHLY and CDR2 FYNNEI. V shed 8 bases and J shed 2 bases, with 15 bases lying between them. CDR3 length: 14 amino acids. The CDR3 protein is CASSNQGFNTEAFF. In nucleotides, the CDR3 is TGTGCCAGCTCAAATCAGGGGTTCAACACTGAAGCTTTCTTT. Variable domain in full (rest from reference TRBV2 and TRBJ1-1): EPEVTQTPSHQVTQMGQEVILRCVPISNHLYFYWYRQILGQKVEFLVSFYNNEISEKSEIFDDQFSVERPDGSNFTLKIRSTKLEDSAMYFCASSNQGFNTEAFFGQGTRLTVV.

The chain employs TRBV15 and TRBJ1-3; 9 bases are shared with TRBD1. The CDR3 runs to 17 residues. Germline lookup yields CDR1 LNHNV and CDR2 YYDKDF (reference sequence). V was clipped by 0 bases and J by 3 bases; unmatched bases: 6. CDR3 DNA sequence: TGTGCCACCAGCAGAGACCCCACAGGGGGCGTTGGAAACACCATATATTTT. This gives the protein CATSRDPTGGVGNTIYF.

The chain has TRBV24-1 and TRBJ2-7; 8 bases fit TRBD1. V shed 2 bases and J 2 bases; nucleotides not matched to a gene: 10. Germline V gives CDR1 KGHDR, CDR2 SFDVKD. The CDR3 has 17 residues. The DNA of the CDR3 is TGTGCCACCAGTGATTCGACACAGGGGGTTACCGCCTACGAGCAGTACTTC. It translates to CATSDSTQGVTAYEQYF.

This clone was found once. The chain recombines TRBV4-2 with TRBJ1-5; TRBD1 is a possible D gene (6 bases). V gave up 0 bases and J gave up 1 base, with 19 bases separating them. Germline V CDR1 and CDR2: LGHNA, YNFKEQ. The CDR3 length is 19 residues. The CDR3 reads CASSQDQVAGARSNQPQHF. In DNA, the CDR3 is TGTGCCAGCAGCCAAGATCAGGTTGCGGGGGCAAGGAGCAATCAGCCCCAGCATTTT.

The chain employs TRBV9 and TRBJ1-3; 8 bases match TRBD1. After removal of 2 bases from V and 7 bases from J, the junction contained 5 bases not matched to a gene. Germline-derived CDR1 and CDR2 are SGDLS and YYNGEE. CDR3 length equals 14 residues. CDR3 region: CASSVGQGANTIYF. DNA of the CDR3: TGTGCCAGCAGCGTCGGGCAGGGGGCGAACACCATATATTTT.

This chain links TRBV25-1 with TRBJ2-3, with 7 bases identical to TRBD1. The V gene's germline CDR1 is MGHDK and CDR2 SYGVNS. V was pared by 1 base and J by 4 bases, with 11 bases of the junction left unmatched. CDR3 length equals 17 residues. CDR3 in amino acids: CASSELSARGSADTQYF. CDR3 in DNA: TGTGCCAGCAGTGAATTATCGGCCAGGGGGTCCGCAGATACGCAGTATTTT.

This chain joins TRBV10-3 and TRBJ2-1; 8 bases align to TRBD1. The trim removed 3 bases at V and 9 bases at J, leaving 16 bases unmatched. Looked up from germline, CDR1 is ENHRY and CDR2 is SYGVKD. The CDR3 totals 17 residues. The CDR3 region has the DNA TGTGCCATCAGTGACCCTCAGGGGGCAGGGGGCCCCGGTGAGCAGTTCTTC. Its translation is CAISDPQGAGGPGEQFF.

The gene calls are TRBV29-1 and TRBJ2-5; 9 nucleotides agree with TRBD1. The germline gives CDR1 SQVTM, CDR2 ANQGSEA. The J segment lost 2 bases and the V segment lost 7 bases, leaving 5 bases of the junction unmatched. This CDR3 is built from 13 residues. The CDR3 region is CSAGTGWQETQYF. CDR3 coding DNA: TGCAGCGCCGGGACAGGGTGGCAAGAGACCCAGTACTTC.

The chain employs TRBV24-1 and TRBJ2-5; 7 nucleotides align to TRBD1. Germline V gives CDR1 KGHDR, CDR2 SFDVKD. The CDR3 runs 15 residues. V shed 3 bases and J 4 bases; nucleotides not matched to a gene: 7. The CDR3 sequence is CATSDPGTALETQYF. The CDR3 nucleotides are TGTGCCACCAGTGATCCAGGGACAGCTTTAGAGACCCAGTACTTC.

V is TRBV19 and J is TRBJ1-4; 9 positions match TRBD1. The CDR3 contains 14 residues. Unmatched junction bases numbered 6, after V lost 5 bases and J lost 8 bases. Germline CDR1 is LNHDA and CDR2 is SQIVND (reference sequence). Here the CDR3 DNA reads TGTGCCAGTAGTTCCACCGGGACAGGGGAAAAACTGTTTTTT. Encoded protein: CASSSTGTGEKLFF. The complete variable domain, with remaining parts taken from reference TRBV19 and TRBJ1-4, reads DGGITQSPKYLFRKEGQNVTLSCEQNLNHDAMYWYRQDPGQGLRLIYYSQIVNDFQKGDIAEGYSVSREKKESFPLTVTSAQKNPTAFYLCASSSTGTGEKLFFGSGTQLSVL.

This clone was observed once. V is TRBV18 and J is TRBJ2-7; TRBD2 is a possible D gene (5 bases). Germline V gene data show CDR1 as KGHSH and CDR2 as LQKENI. CDR3 length equals 10 residues. The V end lost 6 bases, the J end lost 7 bases, and 7 bases lay between the germline ends. CDR3 in DNA: TGTGCCAGCTCTCGGACTGAGCAGTACTTC. This sequence encodes CASSRTEQYF.

The V gene is TRBV9, the J gene TRBJ1-1; D possibly corresponds to TRBD1 (6 bases). Looked up from germline, CDR1 is SGDLS and CDR2 is YYNGEE. The CDR3 runs 16 residues. Trimming removed 3 bases from V and 4 bases from J, with 19 bases in between. Here the CDR3 DNA reads TGTGCCAGCAGCGCGACAGGTCCCGTCTTGGGCACTGAAGCTTTCTTT. Translated: CASSATGPVLGTEAFF.

The chain is built from TRBV10-3 and TRBJ2-7, with 9 bases aligning to TRBD2. The germline V gene encodes CDR1 ENHRY and CDR2 SYGVKD. V dropped 9 bases and J dropped 2; count of bases not matched to a gene: 11. This CDR3 contains 15 residues. The CDR3 reads CAIAGGQRGAYEQYF. In DNA, the CDR3 is TGTGCCATTGCTGGGGGCCAGCGGGGGGCCTACGAGCAGTACTTC.

The V and J genes are TRBV2 and TRBJ1-1, with D tentatively TRBD1 (6 bases). V was pared by 5 bases and J by 2 bases, with 15 bases between. The CDR3 sequence is 15 residues long. Germline CDR1 is SNHLY and CDR2 is FYNNEI. The CDR3 is CASSLGQKYNTEAFF. CDR3 bases: TGTGCCAGCAGTCTAGGACAGAAATACAACACTGAAGCTTTCTTT.